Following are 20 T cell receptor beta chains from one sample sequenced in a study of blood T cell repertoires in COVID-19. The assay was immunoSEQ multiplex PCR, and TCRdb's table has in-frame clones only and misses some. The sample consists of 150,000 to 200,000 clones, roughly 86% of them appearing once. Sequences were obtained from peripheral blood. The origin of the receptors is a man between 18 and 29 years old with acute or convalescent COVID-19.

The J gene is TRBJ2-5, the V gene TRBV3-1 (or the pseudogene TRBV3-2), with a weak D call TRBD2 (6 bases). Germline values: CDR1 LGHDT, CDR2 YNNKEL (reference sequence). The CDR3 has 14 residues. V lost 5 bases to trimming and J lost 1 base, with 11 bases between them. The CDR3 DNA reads TGTGCCAGCAGCTTCCGGGGGTCCCAAGAGACCCAGTACTTC. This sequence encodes CASSFRGSQETQYF.

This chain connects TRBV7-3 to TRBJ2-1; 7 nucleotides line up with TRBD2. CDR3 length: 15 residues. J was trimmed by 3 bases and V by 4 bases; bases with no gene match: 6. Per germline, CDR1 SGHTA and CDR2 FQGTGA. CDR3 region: CASSSSGMNYNEQFF. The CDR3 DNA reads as TGTGCCAGCAGCTCCAGCGGGATGAACTACAATGAGCAGTTCTTC. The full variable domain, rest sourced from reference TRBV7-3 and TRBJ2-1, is GAGVSQTPSNKVTEKGKYVELRCDPISGHTALYWYRQSLGQGPEFLIYFQGTGAADDSGLPNDRFFAVRPEGSVSTLKIQRTERGDSAVYLCASSSSGMNYNEQFFGPGTRLTVL.

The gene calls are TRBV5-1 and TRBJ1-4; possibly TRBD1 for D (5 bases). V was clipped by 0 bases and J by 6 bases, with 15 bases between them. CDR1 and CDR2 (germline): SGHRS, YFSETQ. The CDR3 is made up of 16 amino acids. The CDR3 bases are TGCGCCAGCAGCTTGGGGGGATTCAGGGTTGATGAAAAACTGTTTTTT. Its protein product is CASSLGGFRVDEKLFF.

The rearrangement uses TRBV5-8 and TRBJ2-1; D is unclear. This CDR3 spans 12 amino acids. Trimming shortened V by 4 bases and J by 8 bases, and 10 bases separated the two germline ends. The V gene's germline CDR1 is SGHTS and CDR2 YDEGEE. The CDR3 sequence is CASSGDRYEQFF. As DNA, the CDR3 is TGTGCCAGCAGCGGAGATAGGTATGAGCAGTTCTTC.

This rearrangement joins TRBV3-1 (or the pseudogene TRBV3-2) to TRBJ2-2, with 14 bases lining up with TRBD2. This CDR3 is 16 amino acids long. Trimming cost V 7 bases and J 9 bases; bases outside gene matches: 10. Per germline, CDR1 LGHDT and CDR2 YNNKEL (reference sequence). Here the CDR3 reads CASTATSGGAGRELFF. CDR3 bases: TGTGCCAGCACCGCGACTAGCGGGGGGGCCGGCAGGGAGCTGTTTTTT.

The CDR3 reads CASSTDRSYNQPQHF. CDR3 coding DNA: TGTGCCAGCAGCACTGACAGAAGCTACAATCAGCCCCAGCATTTT. The chain combines TRBV5-5 with TRBJ1-5; D is possibly TRBD1 (5 bases). With 4 bases removed from V and 3 bases from J, the gap between germline ends came to 14 bases. The CDR3 extends over 15 amino acids. The germline CDR1 and CDR2 sequences are SGHKS and YYEKEE (reference sequence).

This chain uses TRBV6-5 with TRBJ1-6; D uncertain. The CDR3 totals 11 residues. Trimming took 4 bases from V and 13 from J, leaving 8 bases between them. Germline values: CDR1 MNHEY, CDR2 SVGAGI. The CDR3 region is CASSFPEPLHF. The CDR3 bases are TGTGCCAGCAGTTTCCCGGAGCCCCTCCACTTT.

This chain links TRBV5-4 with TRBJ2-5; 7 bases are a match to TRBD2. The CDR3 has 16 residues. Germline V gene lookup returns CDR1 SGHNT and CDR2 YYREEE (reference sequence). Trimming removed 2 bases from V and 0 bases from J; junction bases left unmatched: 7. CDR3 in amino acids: CASSLWGGSHQETQYF. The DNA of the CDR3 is TGTGCCAGCAGCTTATGGGGGGGGTCACACCAAGAGACCCAGTACTTC.

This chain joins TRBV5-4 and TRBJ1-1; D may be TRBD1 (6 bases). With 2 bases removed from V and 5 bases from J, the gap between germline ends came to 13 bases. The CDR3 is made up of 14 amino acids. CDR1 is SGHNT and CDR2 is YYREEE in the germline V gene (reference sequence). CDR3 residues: CASSLRGRGTEAFF. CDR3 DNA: TGTGCCAGCAGCTTACGGGGGCGGGGGACTGAAGCTTTCTTT.

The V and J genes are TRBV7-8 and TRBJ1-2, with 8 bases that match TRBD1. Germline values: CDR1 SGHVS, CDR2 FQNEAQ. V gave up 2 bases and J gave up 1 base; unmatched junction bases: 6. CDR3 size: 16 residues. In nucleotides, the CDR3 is TGTGCCAGCAGCTTAAGGGACAGGAGACTTAACTATGGCTACACCTTC. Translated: CASSLRDRRLNYGYTF.

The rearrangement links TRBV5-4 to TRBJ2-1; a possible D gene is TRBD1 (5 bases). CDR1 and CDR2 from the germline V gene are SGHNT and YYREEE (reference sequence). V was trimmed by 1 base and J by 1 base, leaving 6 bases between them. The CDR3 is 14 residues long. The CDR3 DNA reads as TGTGCCAGCAGCTTGTCAGGGTCCTACAATGAGCAGTTCTTC. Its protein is CASSLSGSYNEQFF. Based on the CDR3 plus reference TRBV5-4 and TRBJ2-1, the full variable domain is ETGVTQSPTHLIKTRGQQVTLRCSSQSGHNTVSWYQQALGQGPQFIFQYYREEENGRGNFPPRFSGLQFPNYSSELNVNALELDDSALYLCASSLSGSYNEQFFGPGTRLTVL.

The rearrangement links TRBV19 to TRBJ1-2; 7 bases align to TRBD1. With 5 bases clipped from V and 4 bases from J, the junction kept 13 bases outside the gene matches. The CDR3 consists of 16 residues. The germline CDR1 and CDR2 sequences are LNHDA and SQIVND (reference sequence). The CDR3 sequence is CASSAGLRGLPYGYTF. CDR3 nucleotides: TGTGCCAGTAGTGCCGGTTTGAGGGGGCTCCCCTATGGCTACACCTTC.

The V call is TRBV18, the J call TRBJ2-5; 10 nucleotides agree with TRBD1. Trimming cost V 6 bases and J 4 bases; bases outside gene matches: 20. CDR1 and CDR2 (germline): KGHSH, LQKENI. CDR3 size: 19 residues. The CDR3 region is CASSSRRQGANQPGETQYF. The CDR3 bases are TGTGCCAGCTCTAGTAGAAGACAGGGGGCAAATCAACCCGGAGAGACCCAGTACTTC.

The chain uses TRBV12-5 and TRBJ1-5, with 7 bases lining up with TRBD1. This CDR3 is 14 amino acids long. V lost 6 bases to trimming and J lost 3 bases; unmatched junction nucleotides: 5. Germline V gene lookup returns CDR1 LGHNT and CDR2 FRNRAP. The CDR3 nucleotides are TGTGCTAGTGGGGAGGGACAGACCAATCAGCCCCAGCATTTT. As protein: CASGEGQTNQPQHF.

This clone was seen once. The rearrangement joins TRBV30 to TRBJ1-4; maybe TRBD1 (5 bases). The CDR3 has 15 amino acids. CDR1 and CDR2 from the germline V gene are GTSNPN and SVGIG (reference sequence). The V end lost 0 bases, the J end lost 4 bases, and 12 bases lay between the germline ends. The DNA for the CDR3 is TGTGCCTGGAGTGTGCCCGACAGATATAATGAAAAACTGTTTTTT. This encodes CAWSVPDRYNEKLFF.

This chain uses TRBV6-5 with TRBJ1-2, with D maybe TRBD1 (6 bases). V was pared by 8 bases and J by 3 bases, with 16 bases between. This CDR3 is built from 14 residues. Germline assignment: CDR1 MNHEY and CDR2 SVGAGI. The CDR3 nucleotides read TGTGCCAGCCATGGGACACGCCTCCACTATGGCTACACCTTC. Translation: CASHGTRLHYGYTF.

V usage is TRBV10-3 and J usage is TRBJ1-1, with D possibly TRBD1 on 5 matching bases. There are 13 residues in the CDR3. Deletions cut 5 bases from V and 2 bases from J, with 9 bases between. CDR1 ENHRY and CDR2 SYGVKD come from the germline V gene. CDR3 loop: CAISSTENTEAFF. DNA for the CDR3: TGTGCCATCAGTTCGACAGAAAACACTGAAGCTTTCTTT.

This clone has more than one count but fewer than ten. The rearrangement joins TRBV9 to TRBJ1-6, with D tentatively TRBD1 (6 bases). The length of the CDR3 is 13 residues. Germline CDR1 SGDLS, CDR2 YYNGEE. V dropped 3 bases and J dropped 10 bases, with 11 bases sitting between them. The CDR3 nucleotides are TGTGCCAGCAGCGCCGGGACACCCTCACCCCTCCACTTT. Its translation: CASSAGTPSPLHF.

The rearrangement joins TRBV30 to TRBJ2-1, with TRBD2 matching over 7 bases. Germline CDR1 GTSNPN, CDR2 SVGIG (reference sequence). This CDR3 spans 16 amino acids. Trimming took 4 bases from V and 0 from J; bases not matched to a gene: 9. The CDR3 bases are TGTGCCTGGATATTAGGTGGCGGGGGCTCCTACAATGAGCAGTTCTTC. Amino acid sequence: CAWILGGGGSYNEQFF. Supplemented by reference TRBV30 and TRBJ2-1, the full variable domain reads SQTIHQWPATLVQPVGSPLSLECTVEGTSNPNLYWYRQAAGRGLQLLFYSVGIGQISSEVPQNLSASRPQDRQFILSSKKLLLSDSGFYLCAWILGGGGSYNEQFFGPGTRLTVL.

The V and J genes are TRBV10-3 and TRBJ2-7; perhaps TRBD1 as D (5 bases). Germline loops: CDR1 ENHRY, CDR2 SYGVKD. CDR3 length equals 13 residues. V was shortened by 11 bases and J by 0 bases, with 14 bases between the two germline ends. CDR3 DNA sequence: TGTGCCTCTAGACAGCCGAGCTCCTACGAGCAGTACGTC. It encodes CASRQPSSYEQYV.